The 25 T cell receptor beta chains listed next were all sequenced from one sample in a study of control samples from healthy donors and cancer patients. The data were produced by immunoSEQ multiplex PCR, yet TCRdb's version contains in-frame clones alone and is incomplete. This table has 4,500 to 6,000 clones, roughly 81% appearing once. Sample: formalin-fixed, paraffin-embedded tissue. These TCRs come from a female donor with lung cancer.

The rearrangement links TRBV5-6 to TRBJ2-1, with TRBD2 identical over 12 bases. Germline CDR1 reads SGHDT; CDR2 reads YYEEEE. Trimming removed 0 bases from V and 4 bases from J; junction bases left unmatched: 5. This CDR3 is built from 17 residues. CDR3 sequence: CASSLEGGTSGYNEQFF. The CDR3 coding sequence is TGTGCCAGCAGCTTGGAAGGCGGGACTAGCGGGTACAATGAGCAGTTCTTC.

V usage is TRBV11-3 and J usage is TRBJ1-5; the D gene is possibly TRBD1 (5 bases). Trimming removed 6 bases from V and 6 bases from J, with 18 bases in between. CDR1 and CDR2 (germline): SGHNT, YENEEA. The CDR3 runs to 15 residues. CDR3 sequence (DNA): TGTGCCAGCAGTTTATACGGGACGGAGGGTCAGCCCCAGCATTTT. Translated, it gives CASSLYGTEGQPQHF.

Notes on this clone: Within the sample, other DNA sequences also encode this same CDR3. The gene calls are TRBV30 and TRBJ2-7; 8 nucleotides match TRBD2. Germline V lookup: CDR1 GTSNPN, CDR2 SVGIG (reference sequence). CDR3 length equals 12 residues. V lost 5 bases, J lost 1 base, and 1 base stayed unmatched. DNA of the CDR3: TGTGCCTGGGGGACTAGTTCCTACGAGCAGTACTTC. Protein sequence: CAWGTSSYEQYF.

The chain employs TRBV18 and TRBJ2-1, with D perhaps TRBD1 or TRBD2 (6 bases each). The CDR3 sequence is 15 residues long. Trimming cost V 5 bases and J 7 bases, with 18 bases left between them. CDR1 and CDR2 (germline): KGHSH, LQKENI. The CDR3 reads CASSSYGGPKNEQFF. DNA for the CDR3: TGTGCCAGCTCATCCTATGGGGGGCCGAAGAATGAGCAGTTCTTC.

This chain uses TRBV11-2 with TRBJ1-2; D is unresolved. This CDR3 comprises 15 residues. The V and J ends lost 5 bases and 2 bases respectively, with 15 bases between them. CDR1 SGHAT and CDR2 FQNNGV come from the germline V gene. Here the CDR3 DNA reads TGTGCCAGCAGCCCGGGCCCGACCGGGAACTATGGCTACACCTTC. Translating it yields CASSPGPTGNYGYTF.

The rearrangement links TRBV19 to TRBJ2-7, with 10 bases matching TRBD1. The CDR3 is made up of 15 amino acids. The germline gives CDR1 LNHDA, CDR2 SQIVND (reference sequence). Trimming removed 6 bases from V and 5 bases from J; junction bases left unmatched: 10. This CDR3 is CASRPTGTGVNEQYF. For the CDR3, the DNA is TGTGCCAGTAGGCCCACCGGGACAGGGGTCAACGAGCAGTACTTC.

The chain joins TRBV28 to TRBJ1-2, with D perhaps TRBD1 (5 bases). V was pared by 1 base and J by 3 bases, with 9 bases between. There are 14 residues in the CDR3. Germline loops: CDR1 MDHEN, CDR2 SYDVKM. The CDR3 coding sequence is TGTGCCAGCAGTTTATTTGGGGGGGACTATGGCTACACCTTC. Residues: CASSLFGGDYGYTF.

The V and J genes are TRBV30 and TRBJ1-3; a weak D match, TRBD1 (5 bases). The CDR3 consists of 22 residues. The germline CDR1 and CDR2 sequences are GTSNPN and SVGIG (reference sequence). The V end was cut by 3 bases, the J end by 0 bases, with 33 bases between. The chain's CDR3 is CAWRVELFSGRGLPSSGNTIYF. In DNA, the CDR3 is TGTGCCTGGAGGGTGGAATTATTTTCGGGCCGGGGACTGCCGAGCTCTGGAAACACCATATATTTT. Based on the CDR3 plus reference TRBV30 and TRBJ1-3, the full variable domain is SQTIHQWPATLVQPVGSPLSLECTVEGTSNPNLYWYRQAAGRGLQLLFYSVGIGQISSEVPQNLSASRPQDRQFILSSKKLLLSDSGFYLCAWRVELFSGRGLPSSGNTIYFGEGSWLTVV.

V gene TRBV15 combines with J gene TRBJ1-4; 9 bases agree with TRBD1. The CDR3 consists of 16 residues. CDR1 and CDR2 from the germline V gene are LNHNV and YYDKDF (reference sequence). Trimming took 2 bases from V and 7 from J; bases not matched to a gene: 8. This chain's CDR3 is CATSRQPGQGAEKLFF. CDR3 DNA sequence: TGTGCCACCAGCAGACAACCGGGACAGGGTGCTGAAAAACTGTTTTTT.

A few counts support this clone. The chain couples TRBV7-6 to TRBJ2-4; 8 bases are a match to TRBD1. V was pared by 1 base and J by 7 bases, with 9 bases of the junction left unmatched. The germline V gene encodes CDR1 SGHVS and CDR2 FNYEAQ. The CDR3 contains 16 residues. DNA of the CDR3: TGTGCCAGCAGCTTAGGTACAGGGGGAGGTGAGAACATTCAGTACTTC. Its protein product is CASSLGTGGGENIQYF.

The chain joins TRBV6-2 or TRBV6-3 to TRBJ2-7, with 8 bases lining up with TRBD1. Germline values: CDR1 MNHEY, CDR2 SVGEGT. J was trimmed by 4 bases and V by 5 bases; bases with no gene match: 16. There are 17 residues in the CDR3. The CDR3 DNA reads TGTGCCAGCAGTCCCCTTAGAACCCGACAGGGGTCATACGAGCAGTACTTC. Translating gives CASSPLRTRQGSYEQYF.

As DNA, the CDR3 is TGTGCCAGCAGCTTAGGGGGGCAGGGGCAGCCCCAGCATTTT. Translated: CASSLGGQGQPQHF. The genes are TRBV7-9 and TRBJ1-5; a possible D gene is TRBD1 (6 bases). CDR1 and CDR2 (germline): SEHNR, FQNEAQ (reference sequence). The CDR3 has 14 amino acids. Trimming pared 1 base from V and 7 bases from J, leaving 11 bases between.

The chain employs TRBV5-5 and TRBJ2-1, with 10 bases aligning to TRBD2. This CDR3 region has 15 residues. Germline CDR1 and CDR2: SGHKS and YYEKEE (reference sequence). With V trimmed by 0 bases and J by 8 bases, 5 bases remained unmatched. Written as DNA, the CDR3 is TGTGCCAGCAGCTTGGAGGGACTAGCGATCCATGAGCAGTTCTTC. Its protein is CASSLEGLAIHEQFF.

This chain connects TRBV19 to TRBJ2-5; D ambiguous. In germline, CDR1 is LNHDA, CDR2 SQIVND (reference sequence). V lost 7 bases, J lost 0 bases, and 9 bases lay in between. The CDR3 extends over 13 amino acids. The CDR3: CASKGQDQETQYF. DNA of the CDR3: TGTGCCAGTAAGGGTCAGGACCAAGAGACCCAGTACTTC.

The chain recombines TRBV7-2 with TRBJ1-2; TRBD1 matches at 10 bases. The CDR3 is 13 residues long. Germline CDR1 and CDR2: SGHTA and FQGNSA. Trimming at V came to 3 bases and at J to 9 bases, leaving 4 bases not matched to a gene. CDR3 sequence (DNA): TGTGCCAGCAGCTTCGGACAGGGGGATCGCTACACCTTC. This translates into CASSFGQGDRYTF.

The CDR3: CASSFNPNTEAFF. CDR3 nucleotide sequence: TGTGCCAGCAGCTTCAATCCGAACACTGAAGCTTTCTTT. The genes are TRBV5-6 and TRBJ1-1; no clear D gene. Per the germline V gene, CDR1 is SGHDT and CDR2 is YYEEEE. The CDR3 runs 13 residues. The V end was cut by 2 bases, the J end by 1 base, with 6 bases between. The full variable domain, its missing parts supplied by reference TRBV5-6 and TRBJ1-1, is DAGVTQSPTHLIKTRGQQVTLRCSPKSGHDTVSWYQQALGQGPQFIFQYYEEEERQRGNFPDRFSGHQFPNYSSELNVNALLLGDSALYLCASSFNPNTEAFFGQGTRLTVV.

The genes are TRBV28 and TRBJ1-2; 7 bases are a match to TRBD1. The germline gives CDR1 MDHEN, CDR2 SYDVKM. The CDR3 has 14 amino acids. The V and J ends lost 8 bases and 0 bases, in that order; junction bases with no gene match: 6. The CDR3 DNA sequence: TGTGCCAGCGGGGGGACAGTAGCTAACTATGGCTACACCTTC. Translation gives CASGGTVANYGYTF.

This clone was counted only a few times. V usage is TRBV7-2 and J usage is TRBJ1-2; no firm D call. V was clipped by 5 bases and J by 12 bases, with 16 bases between them. This CDR3 comprises 12 residues. CDR1 and CDR2 (germline): SGHTA, FQGNSA. Here the CDR3 DNA reads TGTGCCAGCAGCGCTCACGTGGGAGATGACACCTTC. Amino acids: CASSAHVGDDTF.

This chain joins TRBV7-6 and TRBJ2-3, with TRBD2 matching 13 bases. Trimming removed 1 base from V and 5 bases from J; junction bases left unmatched: 3. The CDR3 covers 16 residues. Germline V gene data show CDR1 as SGHVS and CDR2 as FNYEAQ. The CDR3 here is CASSLGTSGSKDTQYF. The CDR3 nucleotides are TGTGCCAGCAGCTTAGGGACTAGCGGGAGTAAAGATACGCAGTATTTT.

CDR3 coding DNA: TGTGCCAGTAGTCTGGAGCCGTTGGGAAATCAGCCCCAGCATTTT. It yields the protein CASSLEPLGNQPQHF. V and J are TRBV19 and TRBJ1-5, with unresolved D. The CDR3 contains 15 residues. The V gene lost 5 bases and the J gene lost 4 bases, with 15 bases spanning the gap. CDR1 and CDR2 from the germline V gene are LNHDA and SQIVND (reference sequence).

The J gene is TRBJ2-7, the V gene TRBV6-5, with TRBD1 identical over 8 bases. The junction had 9 bases not matched to a gene; V was cut back by 6 bases and J by 5 bases. Germline V CDR1 and CDR2: MNHEY, SVGAGI. This CDR3 region has 14 residues. As DNA, the CDR3 is TGTGCCAGCAGCCGGGGACAGGCAGGAAACGAGCAGTACTTC. It translates to CASSRGQAGNEQYF.

The chain carries TRBV7-6 and TRBJ2-3; 9 bases are a match to TRBD2. V shed 1 base, J shed 0 bases, and the junction held 17 bases outside the gene matches. The V gene's germline CDR1 is SGHVS and CDR2 FNYEAQ. This CDR3 contains 21 residues. CDR3 amino acids: CASSLVAGASGMPSSTDTQYF. The CDR3 DNA reads as TGTGCCAGCAGCTTAGTTGCGGGCGCTAGCGGGATGCCCTCTAGCACAGATACGCAGTATTTT.

The chain employs TRBV7-2 and TRBJ1-4; D not certain. Germline lookup yields CDR1 SGHTA and CDR2 FQGNSA. This CDR3 region has 16 residues. V was shortened by 1 base and J by 0 bases, with 9 bases between the two germline ends. The CDR3 loop is CASSLDGDATNEKLFF. The CDR3 DNA is TGTGCCAGCAGCTTAGACGGGGATGCAACTAATGAAAAACTGTTTTTT. The entire variable domain, with the rest obtained from reference TRBV7-2 and TRBJ1-4, is as follows: GAGVSQSPSNKVTEKGKDVELRCDPISGHTALYWYRQSLGQGLEFLIYFQGNSAPDKSGLPSDRFSAERTGGSVSTLTIQRTQQEDSAVYLCASSLDGDATNEKLFFGSGTQLSVL.

This clone was counted a single time. CDR3 in amino acids: CASSARQNTEAFF. The CDR3 DNA follows: TGTGCCAGCAGCGCCCGACAGAACACTGAAGCTTTCTTT. V usage is TRBV9 and J usage is TRBJ1-1; D not certain. Per germline, CDR1 SGDLS and CDR2 YYNGEE. CDR3 length equals 13 residues. V lost 3 bases to trimming and J lost 1 base, with 7 bases between them.

The V call is TRBV6-5, the J call TRBJ1-5; D unclear. The V gene lost 8 bases and the J gene lost 7 bases, with 15 bases spanning the gap. Germline lookup yields CDR1 MNHEY and CDR2 SVGAGI. The CDR3 consists of 13 residues. The CDR3 DNA reads TGTGCCAGCGGGGTATCCAGAGACCAGCCCCAGCATTTT. Residues: CASGVSRDQPQHF.